The 23 T cell receptor beta chains given below trace back to one sample, sequenced in a study of control samples from healthy donors and cancer patients. Repertoires were generated with immunoSEQ multiplex PCR, while TCRdb's copy carries only in-frame clones and drops some. Of 350,000 to 450,000 clones listed, about 93% are singletons. The specimen was PBMCs. These receptors all stem from a man in his forties or fifties with head and neck cancer.

The chain joins TRBV6-5 to TRBJ2-1; TRBD1 matches 9 bases. The germline gives CDR1 MNHEY, CDR2 SVGAGI. The CDR3 covers 14 residues. The V gene end was trimmed by 2 bases and the J gene end by 7 bases; junction bases not matched to a gene: 3. CDR3 protein: CASSYRTGVNEQFF. CDR3 sequence (DNA): TGTGCCAGCAGTTACCGGACAGGGGTGAATGAGCAGTTCTTC.

For this clone: An end of the junction differs from the germline gene, which may be a read error. V is TRBV30 and J is TRBJ2-7; 7 bases match TRBD2. The germline V gene has CDR1 GTSNPN and CDR2 SVGIG (reference sequence). The CDR3 sequence is 12 residues long. The CDR3 here is CAWDAGVRPRDF. The CDR3 DNA sequence: TGTGCCTGGGACGCGGGGGTTCGGCCCCGGGACTTC.

V gene TRBV4-2 combines with J gene TRBJ2-5; TRBD2 matches at 11 bases. The junction had 6 bases not matched to a gene; V was cut back by 2 bases and J by 4 bases. The CDR3 spans 16 residues. The germline CDR1 and CDR2 sequences are LGHNA and YNFKEQ. The DNA for the CDR3 is TGTGCCAGCAGCCAAAATAGCGGGAGGGCCTTAGAGACCCAGTACTTC. It encodes CASSQNSGRALETQYF.

V is TRBV18 and J is TRBJ1-1; 8 nucleotides line up with TRBD1. The germline gives CDR1 KGHSH, CDR2 LQKENI. J gave up 0 bases and V 5 bases, and 8 bases lay outside the gene matches. The CDR3 runs 16 residues. The CDR3 nucleotides are TGTGCCAGCTCAGGGACAGGTAGTAACATGAACACTGAAGCTTTCTTT. This codes for CASSGTGSNMNTEAFF.

The count of this clone is one. V and J are TRBV11-2 and TRBJ2-7; 8 nucleotides align to TRBD1. The CDR3 covers 15 residues. The trim removed 5 bases at V and 4 bases at J, leaving 10 bases unmatched. Germline loops: CDR1 SGHAT, CDR2 FQNNGV. CDR3 amino acids: CASSPRAGGIYEQYF. The CDR3 region has the DNA TGTGCCAGCAGCCCCCGGGCAGGGGGCATATACGAGCAGTACTTC.

The sample holds a few counts of this clone. The chain employs TRBV9 and TRBJ1-2, with D hard to call. V was clipped by 2 bases and J by 6 bases, with 8 bases between them. Germline V gene data show CDR1 as SGDLS and CDR2 as YYNGEE. This CDR3 region has 12 residues. The CDR3 here is CASSVNGNGYTF. CDR3 bases: TGTGCCAGCAGCGTGAACGGGAATGGCTACACCTTC.

The rearrangement uses TRBV7-8 and TRBJ1-1; D remains ambiguous. The CDR3 spans 12 residues. Germline CDR1 and CDR2: SGHVS and FQNEAQ. Deletions cut 1 base from V and 4 bases from J, with 4 bases between. CDR3 region: CASSLGPTEAFF. DNA of the CDR3: TGTGCCAGCAGCTTAGGGCCCACTGAAGCTTTCTTT.

This rearrangement joins TRBV28 to TRBJ2-7; TRBD1 agrees at 7 bases. This CDR3 has 18 amino acids. Unmatched junction bases numbered 22, after V lost 4 bases and J lost 7 bases. Germline values: CDR1 MDHEN, CDR2 SYDVKM. Here the CDR3 reads CASSSGGNSDRFFMEQYF. For the CDR3, the DNA is TGTGCCAGCAGTTCCGGTGGTAACTCGGACAGGTTTTTTATGGAGCAGTACTTC.

The V gene is TRBV6-4, the J gene TRBJ2-3; D gene unclear. The V gene's germline CDR1 is MRHNA and CDR2 SNTAGT. This CDR3 spans 12 amino acids. Trimming took off 5 bases at V and 4 bases at J, with 7 bases between the two ends. The DNA for the CDR3 is TGTGCCAGCAGTCCTCCCTCAGATACGCAGTATTTT. Protein sequence: CASSPPSDTQYF.

The chain carries TRBV6-5 and TRBJ1-5; maybe TRBD1 (6 bases). CDR3 length: 15 residues. V lost 4 bases, J lost 10 bases, and 20 bases lay in between. Germline V gene data show CDR1 as MNHEY and CDR2 as SVGAGI. In DNA, the CDR3 is TGTGCCAGCAGTTCCCACAGACAGGCACGTGAACCCCAGCATTTT. This sequence encodes CASSSHRQAREPQHF.

The rearrangement links TRBV10-3 to TRBJ2-5; 8 nucleotides align to TRBD1. The V gene end was trimmed by 2 bases and the J gene end by 2 bases; junction bases not matched to a gene: 13. The CDR3 has 18 amino acids. Germline CDR1 reads ENHRY; CDR2 reads SYGVKD. As DNA, the CDR3 is TGTGCCATCAGTGAGCCCCAGTTGACAGGGGTCCCTCAAGAGACCCAGTACTTC. This encodes CAISEPQLTGVPQETQYF.

This clone was recorded at least ten times. The chain links TRBV9 to TRBJ2-2; 11 positions match TRBD2. Per germline, CDR1 SGDLS and CDR2 YYNGEE. This CDR3 spans 16 amino acids. Trimming cost V 0 bases and J 9 bases; bases outside gene matches: 7. CDR3 nucleotide sequence: TGTGCCAGCAGCGTAGAGGAGACTAGCGGGAACTGGGAGCTGTTTTTT. Its translation is CASSVEETSGNWELFF. The full variable domain, its missing parts supplied by reference TRBV9 and TRBJ2-2, is DSGVTQTPKHLITATGQRVTLRCSPRSGDLSVYWYQQSLDQGLQFLIQYYNGEERAKGNILERFSAQQFPDLHSELNLSSLELGDSALYFCASSVEETSGNWELFFGEGSRLTVL.

As for this clone: This specimen includes other DNA sequences encoding the same CDR3. The chain links TRBV5-1 to TRBJ1-1, with 7 positions matching TRBD1. This CDR3 has 13 amino acids. V was pared by 2 bases and J by 2 bases, with 0 bases of the junction left unmatched. Per the germline V gene, CDR1 is SGHRS and CDR2 is YFSETQ. The DNA for the CDR3 is TGCGCCAGCAGCTTAGGGGGCAACACTGAAGCTTTCTTT. Its protein product is CASSLGGNTEAFF.

This chain links TRBV4-1 with TRBJ2-1, with 10 bases matching TRBD2. This CDR3 region has 19 residues. V lost 3 bases and J lost 2; bases outside the gene matches: 13. Germline values: CDR1 MGHRA, CDR2 YSYEKL. This chain's CDR3 is CASSQASGGASGAYNEQFF. The CDR3 nucleotides are TGCGCCAGCAGCCAGGCCAGCGGGGGGGCCTCGGGTGCCTACAATGAGCAGTTCTTC.

This clone was observed a single time. The chain combines TRBV28 with TRBJ2-1; D remains unclear. V lost 3 bases to trimming and J lost 5 bases, with 8 bases between them. The CDR3 is 13 amino acids. The germline V gene has CDR1 MDHEN and CDR2 SYDVKM. The DNA for the CDR3 is TGTGCCAGCAGTTTTACTATCAACAATGAGCAGTTCTTC. Its translation is CASSFTINNEQFF.

A few counts support this clone. Distinct nucleotide sequences in the sample also encode this CDR3. V gene TRBV28 combines with J gene TRBJ2-7; 11 bases are shared with TRBD1. The J segment lost 2 bases and the V segment lost 8 bases, leaving 5 bases of the junction unmatched. Germline V CDR1 and CDR2: MDHEN, SYDVKM. This CDR3 spans 14 amino acids. In nucleotides, the CDR3 is TGTGCCAGCCGCGGGACAGGGGGGACCTACGAGCAGTACTTC. Amino acids: CASRGTGGTYEQYF.

This clone was found once. This chain uses TRBV10-1 with TRBJ2-7, with TRBD2 matching 10 bases. V shed 3 bases, J shed 5 bases, and the junction held 4 bases outside the gene matches. Germline values: CDR1 WNHNN, CDR2 SYGVQD (reference sequence). The CDR3 is made up of 14 amino acids. CDR3 coding DNA: TGCGCCAGCAGTGAAGGGACTAGCGCAAACGAGCAGTACTTC. Protein: CASSEGTSANEQYF.

The chain has TRBV28 and TRBJ2-6; D call uncertain. CDR1 and CDR2 (germline): MDHEN, SYDVKM. The CDR3 contains 14 residues. V was cut by 3 bases and J by 1 base, with 4 bases left in between. As DNA, the CDR3 is TGTGCCAGCAGTTTGAGTTCTGGGGCCAACGTCCTGACTTTC. Encoded protein: CASSLSSGANVLTF.

As concerns this clone: Other DNA sequences in this specimen translate into the identical CDR3. The chain employs TRBV7-2 and TRBJ1-1; D is unresolved. CDR3 length: 15 residues. With 3 bases removed from V and 0 bases from J, the gap between germline ends came to 11 bases. Germline V CDR1 and CDR2: SGHTA, FQGNSA. DNA for the CDR3: TGTGCCAGCAGCTTGGCAGCATCCATGAACACTGAAGCTTTCTTT. Protein sequence: CASSLAASMNTEAFF.

The sample holds one count of this clone. V is TRBV19 and J is TRBJ2-7, with 9 bases lining up with TRBD2. Per the germline V gene, CDR1 is LNHDA and CDR2 is SQIVND (reference sequence). V gave up 1 base and J gave up 5 bases; unmatched junction bases: 6. The CDR3 is made up of 15 amino acids. This chain's CDR3 is CASSIGGGRAHEQYF. CDR3 nucleotides: TGTGCCAGTAGTATAGGTGGCGGGAGGGCCCACGAGCAGTACTTC. The complete variable domain, with remaining parts taken from reference TRBV19 and TRBJ2-7, reads DGGITQSPKYLFRKEGQNVTLSCEQNLNHDAMYWYRQDPGQGLRLIYYSQIVNDFQKGDIAEGYSVSREKKESFPLTVTSAQKNPTAFYLCASSIGGGRAHEQYFGPGTRLTVT.

This chain connects TRBV28 to TRBJ2-1; D possibly matches TRBD1 or TRBD2 (6 bases each). The CDR3 is made up of 16 amino acids. Per germline, CDR1 MDHEN and CDR2 SYDVKM. Trimming removed 3 bases at V and 4 bases at J, with 16 bases between. CDR3 sequence (DNA): TGTGCCAGCAGTTTCATCCGACTAGGGGGGTACAATGAGCAGTTCTTC. Its protein is CASSFIRLGGYNEQFF.

CDR3 amino acids: CASSDSWDSDTQYF. CDR3 nucleotides: TGTGCCAGCAGTGACTCGTGGGATTCGGATACGCAGTATTTT. The gene calls are TRBV6-4 and TRBJ2-3; D unclear. The CDR3 is 14 amino acids. The germline gives CDR1 MRHNA, CDR2 SNTAGT. V lost 0 bases to trimming and J lost 6 bases, with 10 bases between them.

V is TRBV3-1 (or the pseudogene TRBV3-2) and J is TRBJ2-5; 8 bases agree with TRBD1. Germline CDR1 LGHDT, CDR2 YNNKEL (reference sequence). The CDR3 length is 15 residues. Trimming cost V 3 bases and J 5 bases; bases outside gene matches: 8. The CDR3 loop is CASSQTGQGRETQYF. CDR3 DNA: TGTGCCAGCAGCCAGACCGGACAGGGCCGGGAGACCCAGTACTTC.